This T cell receptor (beta chain) was documented in a study of T-cell memory formation after mild COVID-19. Germline lookup yields CDR1 LNHDA and CDR2 SQIVND (reference sequence). The CDR3 totals 14 residues. The J segment lost 4 bases and the V segment lost 5 bases, leaving 5 bases of the junction unmatched. Of note for this clonotype: Its antigen is currently unknown.

TCRdb itself ran the 5' RACE reads through MiXCR, one entry per CDR3 protein. The profile shows hundreds of thousands of distinct CDR3 sequences, about a sixth of them singletons. The study, taken as a whole, reports: Clones from the second wave (peaking day 37) had unconfirmed SARS-CoV-2 specificity.

The material sequenced was PBMCs or a T cell subset sorted from them (not recorded which). This TCR derives from an adult woman who had mild COVID-19 (a few samples of this study predate the infection). Cell type and time point are not known. This rearrangement joins TRBV19 to TRBJ2-3; TRBD1 agrees at 8 bases. The CDR3 region is CASSSRQGSDTQYF. The CDR3 coding sequence is TGTGCCAGTAGTTCCAGACAGGGGTCAGATACGCAGTATTTT.